The T cell receptor (beta chain) described here comes from a study of graft-versus-host responses after intestinal transplantation. Study overall: Each recipient received anti-thymocyte globulin induction, then tacrolimus and steroids for about 3 years.

Study-level results: Elevated graft-versus-host to host-versus-graft clonal ratios in allografts were recorded for patients with graft-donor T cell macrochimerism.

Trimming shortened V by 5 bases and J by 4 bases, and 12 bases separated the two germline ends. CDR1 is SGHNT, CDR2 YENEEA, per germline. CDR3 size: 14 residues. Here immunoSEQ multiplex PCR was the method, and the copy in TCRdb shows in-frame clones only, minus some. The sample has approximately 80,000 clones, roughly 89% seen once. This clone occurred once. The antigen is not known. The chain uses TRBV11-3 and TRBJ1-3; no definite D call. The origin of this receptor is a human donor who received an intestinal transplant. The source was unstimulated CD4+ T cells sorted from spleen or lymph node cells, collected before intestinal transplant. The CDR3 sequence is CASSLGGGGNTIYF. Written as DNA, the CDR3 is TGTGCCAGCAGCCTAGGCGGAGGGGGAAACACCATATATTTT.